The clone carrying this T cell receptor beta chain came up a few times. These data are taken from a study of blood T cells in healthy people across ages. Next came a second PCR, run for about 7 to 12 cycles, which used a sample-barcoded 5' primer along with a J-beta primer mix. One entry per CDR3 protein, called by TCRdb with MiXCR from the 5' RACE reads. The data hold around 1,000,000 distinct CDR3 sequences, with approximately 25% observed a single time. Trimming took 5 bases from V and 7 from J, leaving 20 bases between them. The CDR3 has 15 residues. CDR1 is DFQATT, CDR2 SNEGSKA, per germline (reference sequence). The sample was also reused in another study, on T cells of mothers and their children. That study reports: Whether related or unrelated, pairs show similar shaping of TCR recombination output by thymic selection.

The TCR originated in a girl between 2 and 10 years old in good health. The chain employs TRBV20-1 and TRBJ1-4; a weak D match, TRBD1 (5 bases). Sample: blood. CDR3 DNA: TGCAGTGCTGCCGCCCCAGGGCTTTCTTTTGAAAAACTGTTTTTT. Its translation is CSAAAPGLSFEKLFF.